Following are 19 T cell receptor beta chains from one sample sequenced in a study of blood T cell repertoires in COVID-19. The protocol was immunoSEQ multiplex PCR, while the TCRdb copy is restricted to in-frame clones and leaves out a portion. The repertoire consists of 190,000 or so clones, with over 75% occurring once and the leading ten covering around 9%. Sequencing was done on a sample of PBMCs or T cells enriched from blood (not recorded which). The origin of the receptors is a man in his forties who had recovered from COVID-19.

The chain joins TRBV24-1 to TRBJ2-1; 11 bases map to TRBD1. The V gene end was trimmed by 4 bases and the J gene end by 6 bases; junction bases not matched to a gene: 4. CDR3 size: 15 residues. Germline assignment: CDR1 KGHDR and CDR2 SFDVKD. CDR3 sequence reads: CATSEGGTGGNEQFF. CDR3 nucleotides: TGTGCCACCAGTGAGGGTGGGACAGGGGGCAATGAGCAGTTCTTC.

J is TRBJ1-3 and V is TRBV10-1; TRBD1 matches at 7 bases. Unmatched junction bases numbered 9, after V lost 3 bases and J lost 7 bases. Germline-derived CDR1 and CDR2 are WNHNN and SYGVQD (reference sequence). The CDR3 is made up of 15 amino acids. CDR3 amino acids: CASSDFRQGRNTIYF. The CDR3 bases are TGCGCCAGCAGTGATTTCCGACAGGGAAGGAACACCATATATTTT.

The CDR3 DNA reads TGTGCCAGCAGCTTATTCCAGGGTTGGAATCAGCCCCAGCATTTT. This encodes CASSLFQGWNQPQHF. The chain couples TRBV11-2 to TRBJ1-5; D might be TRBD1 (5 bases). CDR1 is SGHAT, CDR2 FQNNGV, per germline. This CDR3 is 15 amino acids long. V dropped 2 bases and J dropped 4 bases, with 12 bases sitting between them.

V usage is TRBV5-1 and J usage is TRBJ2-4; 10 nucleotides match TRBD1. The V segment lost 5 bases and the J segment 6 bases; nucleotides outside the gene matches: 5. CDR1 is SGHRS and CDR2 is YFSETQ in the germline V gene. The CDR3 length is 14 residues. The CDR3 region has the DNA TGCGCCAGCAGTGGGGACAGGGGTACAAACATTCAGTACTTC. It translates to CASSGDRGTNIQYF.

The genes are TRBV9 and TRBJ1-3; D remains unclear. This CDR3 region has 15 residues. Germline V lookup: CDR1 SGDLS, CDR2 YYNGEE. Trimming stripped 2 bases from V and 0 bases from J, with 9 bases between. The CDR3 sequence: CASSVTPSSGNTIYF. Here the CDR3 DNA reads TGTGCCAGCAGCGTTACGCCGAGCTCTGGAAACACCATATATTTT.

The rearrangement links TRBV12-3 or TRBV12-4 to TRBJ1-2; tentatively, D is TRBD1 (6 bases). The CDR3 is 11 amino acids. V lost 2 bases, J lost 14 bases, and 12 bases lay in between. The CDR3 DNA is TGTGCCAGCAGTTTAAAGGGACAAGGGACCTTC. This codes for CASSLKGQGTF.

The chain uses TRBV5-4 and TRBJ2-7, with 10 nucleotides matching TRBD1. The length of the CDR3 is 15 residues. V was clipped by 2 bases and J by 0 bases; unmatched bases: 2. The germline V gene has CDR1 SGHNT and CDR2 YYREEE (reference sequence). CDR3 DNA: TGTGCCAGCAGCTTCCGGGACAGGGGCTCCTACGAGCAGTACTTC. It encodes CASSFRDRGSYEQYF.

The chain links TRBV11-2 to TRBJ2-3; TRBD2 matches 10 bases. The CDR3 contains 17 residues. Germline loops: CDR1 SGHAT, CDR2 FQNNGV. J gave up 8 bases and V 5 bases, and 16 bases lay outside the gene matches. For the CDR3, the DNA is TGTGCCAGCAGCACAGACCTAGCGGGGGCCTATTCGGGTACGCAGTATTTT. Translation: CASSTDLAGAYSGTQYF. The variable domain in full, with the rest retrieved from reference TRBV11-2 and TRBJ2-3, is EAGVAQSPRYKIIEKRQSVAFWCNPISGHATLYWYQQILGQGPKLLIQFQNNGVVDDSQLPKDRFSAERLKGVDSTLKIQPAKLEDSAVYLCASSTDLAGAYSGTQYFGPGTRLTVL.

This CDR3 reads CASSRGGGEEYF. The CDR3 DNA is TGTGCCAGCAGCAGAGGGGGAGGGGAGGAGTACTTC. The chain is built from TRBV9 and TRBJ2-7; D may be TRBD2 (7 bases). The CDR3 consists of 12 residues. The germline V and J ends were trimmed by 4 bases and 11 bases, with 16 bases remaining between them. Germline assignment: CDR1 SGDLS and CDR2 YYNGEE. Full variable domain (missing parts from reference TRBV9 and TRBJ2-7): DSGVTQTPKHLITATGQRVTLRCSPRSGDLSVYWYQQSLDQGLQFLIQYYNGEERAKGNILERFSAQQFPDLHSELNLSSLELGDSALYFCASSRGGGEEYFGPGTRLTVT.

The chain combines TRBV19 with TRBJ2-7, with D perhaps matching TRBD1 (6 bases). V was shortened by 0 bases and J by 6 bases, with 18 bases between the two germline ends. The CDR3 runs 16 residues. From germline, CDR1 is LNHDA and CDR2 SQIVND (reference sequence). DNA for the CDR3: TGTGCCAGTAGTATAGACCTGGGCACAGGGATTTTCGAGCAGTACTTC. Translated, it gives CASSIDLGTGIFEQYF. Together with reference TRBV19 and TRBJ2-7, the CDR3 gives the full variable domain: DGGITQSPKYLFRKEGQNVTLSCEQNLNHDAMYWYRQDPGQGLRLIYYSQIVNDFQKGDIAEGYSVSREKKESFPLTVTSAQKNPTAFYLCASSIDLGTGIFEQYFGPGTRLTVT.

The genes are TRBV7-9 and TRBJ1-4; D is unresolved. V shed 2 bases and J shed 2 bases, with 9 bases lying between them. The CDR3 contains 15 residues. The germline V gene has CDR1 SEHNR and CDR2 FQNEAQ (reference sequence). The DNA for the CDR3 is TGTGCCAGCAGCTTAAGAGGGCTCACTAATGAAAAACTGTTTTTT. Translation: CASSLRGLTNEKLFF.

This chain joins TRBV6-5 and TRBJ2-7, with D possibly TRBD2 on 7 matching bases. Germline CDR1 and CDR2: MNHEY and SVGAGI. The CDR3 sequence is 12 residues long. With 8 bases removed from V and 3 bases from J, the gap between germline ends came to 11 bases. The CDR3 region has the DNA TGTGCCAGCTGGGGAGGGGGCTACGAGCAGTACTTC. It translates to CASWGGGYEQYF.

J is TRBJ2-1 and V is TRBV9, with D possibly being TRBD1 (7 bases). Germline V lookup: CDR1 SGDLS, CDR2 YYNGEE. Trimming removed 3 bases from V and 12 bases from J, with 13 bases in between. This CDR3 is 12 amino acids long. DNA for the CDR3: TGTGCCAGCAGCGCGTACAGGGGAGGGCAGTTCTTC. Residues: CASSAYRGGQFF.

This chain uses TRBV27 with TRBJ2-7, with D possibly being TRBD1 (6 bases). CDR1 and CDR2 (germline): MNHEY, SMNVEV (reference sequence). Between the trimmed V and J ends, which lost 7 bases and 4 bases, there was a span of 14 bases. This CDR3 is built from 13 residues. CDR3 region: CASKQNTGYEQYF. The CDR3 DNA is TGTGCCAGCAAGCAAAATACAGGGTACGAGCAGTACTTC.

This clone was seen only once. The chain has TRBV20-1 and TRBJ1-3, with D maybe TRBD1 (6 bases). This CDR3 comprises 11 residues. Germline V gives CDR1 DFQATT, CDR2 SNEGSKA (reference sequence). Between the trimmed V and J ends, which lost 8 bases and 7 bases, there was a span of 12 bases. The CDR3 here is CSPKRGNTIYF. Here the CDR3 DNA reads TGCAGTCCTAAGAGGGGGAACACCATATATTTT.

This clone has just a few counts. This chain links TRBV15 with TRBJ2-2, with D unclear. The V gene's germline CDR1 is LNHNV and CDR2 YYDKDF (reference sequence). The CDR3 is made up of 14 amino acids. The V end lost 3 bases, the J end lost 3 bases, and 8 bases lay between the germline ends. The CDR3 sequence is CATSREIDTGELFF. The CDR3 nucleotides read TGTGCCACCAGCAGGGAGATTGACACCGGGGAGCTGTTTTTT.

The V call is TRBV5-1, the J call TRBJ2-1; possible D gene TRBD1, 6 bases. The CDR3 is 13 amino acids. With 4 bases removed from V and 7 bases from J, the gap between germline ends came to 12 bases. CDR1 is SGHRS, CDR2 YFSETQ, per germline. The CDR3: CASSEGVYNEQFF. The CDR3 region has the DNA TGCGCCAGCAGCGAGGGGGTGTATAATGAGCAGTTCTTC.

V is TRBV18 and J is TRBJ1-4; D may be TRBD1 (5 bases). Germline CDR1 and CDR2: KGHSH and LQKENI. The CDR3 loop spans 17 amino acids. Trimming took 2 bases from V and 4 from J, leaving 17 bases between them. Written as DNA, the CDR3 is TGTGCCAGCTCACCAGAGTCCCTGACAGCCCTTAATGAAAAACTGTTTTTT. It codes for CASSPESLTALNEKLFF.

The rearrangement uses TRBV19 and TRBJ1-1; D is undetermined. Germline V CDR1 and CDR2: LNHDA, SQIVND (reference sequence). Trimming removed 6 bases from V and 1 base from J, with 15 bases in between. The CDR3 has 15 residues. In DNA form, the CDR3 reads TGTGCCAGTAGATATGCGGGCACCTGGAACACTGAAGCTTTCTTT. Translating it yields CASRYAGTWNTEAFF.